This TCR beta chain comes out of a study of blood T cell repertoires in COVID-19. Study as a whole: Collection of acute and convalescent COVID-19 samples took place in the United States, Italy and Spain. T cells, B-cell-depleted T cells, or PBMCs supplied cDNA or gDNA.

Germline V gene data show CDR1 as LNHDA and CDR2 as SQIVND (reference sequence). Trimming stripped 8 bases from V and 13 bases from J, with 21 bases between. This CDR3 region has 14 residues. Methods used by the authors: The authors estimated nucleated cell counts from reference gene primer amplification. Method: immunoSEQ multiplex PCR; TCRdb's copy keeps in-frame clones and lacks some. The DNA gave D and trimming, while V, J and clone size come from that table. The repertoire holds about 140,000 clones, with 70% to 85% as singletons. The sample was peripheral blood. This receptor was obtained from a man between 60 and 75 years old who had recovered from COVID-19. This sequence joins TRBV19 and TRBJ1-6, with D perhaps matching TRBD1 (5 bases). DNA for the CDR3: TGTGCCAGTCCGAGTCGGCAGGGCGATTACCCCCTCCACTTT. Translating it yields CASPSRQGDYPLHF.